This is a list of T cell receptor beta chains from one sample in a study of T-cell memory formation after mild COVID-19. Using its own MiXCR run on the 5' RACE reads, TCRdb lists one record per CDR3 protein. The table shows about 210,000 distinct CDR3 sequences, with about 11% occurring only once. Source material: PBMCs or a T cell subset sorted from them (not recorded which). These receptors came from a man younger than 35 who had mild COVID-19 (a few samples of this study predate the infection). Cell type and time point are not known. Both conserved end residues are part of each CDR3. Each record gives: clone size, V gene, CDR3 length, D gene, J gene, CDR3 DNA, CDR3 protein. The D gene is left open where the match is weak. The listing skips clone size in some rows; elsewhere it reads once, few, many or a size class.

>-|TRBV5-6|14|-|TRBJ2-3
TGTGCCAGCAGTTTCAGGTTTACCACAGATACGCAGTATTTT
CASSFRFTTDTQYF
>few|TRBV18|14|-|TRBJ1-5
TGTGCCAGCTCACCACAACAGGATAATCAGCCCCAGCATTTT
CASSPQQDNQPQHF
>few|TRBV12-5|15|TRBD1|TRBJ2-1
TGTGCTAGTGGTTTCCAGGGACAGGGAAAGGGTGAGCAGTTCTTC
CASGFQGQGKGEQFF
>few|TRBV10-3|14|TRBD1|TRBJ2-7
TGTGCCATCAATGGACAGGGGAGCTCCTACGAGCAGTACTTC
CAINGQGSSYEQYF
>-|TRBV6-1|13|TRBD1|TRBJ1-2
TGTGCCAGCAGGACAGGGGTTGCCTATGGCTACACCTTC
CASRTGVAYGYTF
>-|TRBV19|15|-|TRBJ1-2
TGTGCCAGTGCCTGGGATGAGCCCAAAAAGCATGGCTACACCTTC
CASAWDEPKKHGYTF
>many|TRBV24-1|12|-|TRBJ1-1
TGTGCCACCAGTGATGCCTCGGAAGTCCTATTCTTT
CATSDASEVLFF
>few|TRBV19|12|-|TRBJ2-4
TGTGCCAGTTGGGACGGCAAAAACATTCAGTACTTC
CASWDGKNIQYF
>-|TRBV6-2/TRBV6-3|16|-|TRBJ2-3
TGTGCCAGCAGTTACTCAGTAGCGGCTAGCACAGATACGCAGTATTTT
CASSYSVAASTDTQYF
>many|TRBV5-1|18|TRBD1|TRBJ2-2
TGCGCCAGTCGCATACCGGGACAGGGGACAACGAACACCGGGGAGCTGTTTTTT
CASRIPGQGTTNTGELFF